This TCR beta chain was sequenced during a study of Graves' ophthalmopathy and Graves' hyperthyroidism. Broader study findings: Blood contained most expanded thyroid clonotypes exceeding 0.001 frequency. A classifier, a 13-signature model, separated ophthalmopathy from stable hyperthyroidism with roughly 86% sensitivity and roughly 80% specificity.

From RNA, the CDR3 regions of TCR beta chains were amplified and sequenced. First-round RT-PCR relied on HTBI primers, and a second-round multiplex PCR came next. TCRdb analysed the multiplex PCR reads with MiXCR anew, one entry per CDR3 protein. The table lists over a million distinct CDR3 sequences, 35% to 45% of them singletons. The hyperthyroidism patients, aged 18 to 65, had been newly diagnosed, with under 2 months' duration. Exclusion covered patients with other autoimmune diseases or uncontrolled infections (as well as pregnancy or lactation). Looked up from germline, CDR1 is MDHEN and CDR2 is SYDVKM. The length of the CDR3 is 14 residues. V was clipped by 4 bases and J by 6 bases; unmatched bases: 5. A remark on this clonotype: No antigen is known for it.

Sequenced input: peripheral blood or thyroid tissue (not recorded which). The chain has TRBV28 and TRBJ1-2; TRBD1 matches 10 bases. This sequence originates from an adult man with Graves' hyperthyroidism. CDR3 bases: TGTGCCAGCAGTTCCCCCGGGACAGGGGATGGCTACACCTTC. This gives the protein CASSSPGTGDGYTF.